Listed below are T cell receptor beta chains from one sample, sequenced in a study of cytomegalovirus exposure and HLA in healthy donors. Profiling relied on immunoSEQ multiplex PCR, and the TCRdb table lists in-frame clones only, not all of them. The table shows approximately 150,000 clones, with roughly two thirds occurring only once. Input material: PBMCs. All receptors come from a male donor in good health and CMV-seronegative. CDR3s include the opening cysteine and the closing phenylalanine or tryptophan. Each record gives: D gene, clone size, V gene, J gene, CDR3 DNA, CDR3 protein. A D gene is named only where the DNA matches it firmly. Only part of the rows carry a size: once, few, many, or a class if the clone is expanded.

d_gene: .
abundance: .
v_gene: TRBV30
j_gene: TRBJ1-2
CDR3nt: TGTGCCTGGAGTGTACTAGGGAGCGGCTACACCTTC
CDR3aa: CAWSVLGSGYTF

d_gene: TRBD1
abundance: .
v_gene: TRBV28
j_gene: TRBJ1-4
CDR3nt: TGTGCCAGCAGTTACAGACAGGGTCCTAGGGAAAAACTGTTTTTT
CDR3aa: CASSYRQGPREKLFF

d_gene: .
abundance: once
v_gene: TRBV19
j_gene: TRBJ1-1
CDR3nt: TGTGCCAGTAGACTTGCGGGGGCAGGGAACACTGAAGCTTTCTTT
CDR3aa: CASRLAGAGNTEAFF

d_gene: .
abundance: .
v_gene: TRBV5-4
j_gene: TRBJ2-2
CDR3nt: TGTGCCAGCAGCTTGACTATGATAGACACCGGGGAGCTGTTTTTT
CDR3aa: CASSLTMIDTGELFF

d_gene: TRBD2
abundance: .
v_gene: TRBV7-6
j_gene: TRBJ2-1
CDR3nt: TGTGCCAGCAGCCCCTGGGGAGGGAGCTCCTACAATGAGCAGTTCTTC
CDR3aa: CASSPWGGSSYNEQFF

d_gene: TRBD1
abundance: few
v_gene: TRBV4-3
j_gene: TRBJ1-1
CDR3nt: TGCGCCAGCAGCCAACAGGGGACAGAGAACACTGAAGCTTTCTTT
CDR3aa: CASSQQGTENTEAFF

d_gene: .
abundance: few
v_gene: TRBV6-5
j_gene: TRBJ1-2
CDR3nt: TGTGCCAGCAGTTTATTGGGACTCTATGGCTACACCTTC
CDR3aa: CASSLLGLYGYTF

d_gene: .
abundance: .
v_gene: TRBV7-9
j_gene: TRBJ1-2
CDR3nt: TGTGCCAGCAGGGGGCCGGGGGGCGCGGAGGGCTACACCTTC
CDR3aa: CASRGPGGAEGYTF

d_gene: .
abundance: .
v_gene: TRBV7-2
j_gene: TRBJ2-1
CDR3nt: TGTGCCAGCAGCCCATTGACTAGGTTCAATGAGCAGTTCTTC
CDR3aa: CASSPLTRFNEQFF

d_gene: .
abundance: .
v_gene: TRBV9
j_gene: TRBJ1-6
CDR3nt: TGTGCCAGCAGCGTAATGACAGGCTCCTCTGTACCCCTCCACTTT
CDR3aa: CASSVMTGSSVPLHF

d_gene: .
abundance: .
v_gene: TRBV4-3
j_gene: TRBJ1-2
CDR3nt: TGCGCCAGCAGCCGCGGTCAGATGGGGGGTAACTATGGCTACACCTTC
CDR3aa: CASSRGQMGGNYGYTF

d_gene: TRBD1
abundance: .
v_gene: TRBV7-6
j_gene: TRBJ2-1
CDR3nt: TGTGCCAGCAGCTTGAGACAGGGGGCAGGTGAGCAGTTCTTC
CDR3aa: CASSLRQGAGEQFF

d_gene: TRBD2
abundance: .
v_gene: TRBV29-1
j_gene: TRBJ2-7
CDR3nt: TGCAGCGTTGAAGTGGGAGGGGAGCAGTACTTC
CDR3aa: CSVEVGGEQYF

d_gene: .
abundance: .
v_gene: TRBV5-3
j_gene: TRBJ1-3
CDR3nt: TGTGCCAGAAGCCCAAGCCGAAGCTCTGGAAACACCATATATTTT
CDR3aa: CARSPSRSSGNTIYF

d_gene: .
abundance: .
v_gene: TRBV19
j_gene: TRBJ1-2
CDR3nt: TGTGCCAGTGACACAGGGATCCCCTATGGCTACACCTTC
CDR3aa: CASDTGIPYGYTF

d_gene: .
abundance: .
v_gene: TRBV6-4
j_gene: TRBJ1-1
CDR3nt: TGTGCCAGCAGCGTTCGGTCGAACACTGAAGCTTTCTTT
CDR3aa: CASSVRSNTEAFF

d_gene: .
abundance: .
v_gene: TRBV30
j_gene: TRBJ1-1
CDR3nt: TGTGCCTGGTCATTAAGGGGTTGGCAGACTGAAGCTTTCTTT
CDR3aa: CAWSLRGWQTEAFF

d_gene: .
abundance: .
v_gene: TRBV30
j_gene: TRBJ2-7
CDR3nt: TGTGCCTGGAGTGGAGGTCGGGGGACCTACGAGCAGTACTTC
CDR3aa: CAWSGGRGTYEQYF

d_gene: .
abundance: few
v_gene: TRBV7-8
j_gene: TRBJ2-7
CDR3nt: TGTGCCAGCAGCTCAGTTAATCTGGGGGCAGGGTACGAGCAGTACTTC
CDR3aa: CASSSVNLGAGYEQYF

d_gene: .
abundance: few
v_gene: TRBV6-1
j_gene: TRBJ1-6
CDR3nt: TGTGCCAGCAGCGAACACCCTATTACGGGGGGCTCTAATTCACCCCTCCACTTT
CDR3aa: CASSEHPITGGSNSPLHF

d_gene: TRBD2
abundance: once
v_gene: TRBV7-8
j_gene: TRBJ2-7
CDR3nt: TGTGCCAGCAGCTCCTCGCGGGGGGTTGGAGAGCAGTACTTC
CDR3aa: CASSSSRGVGEQYF

d_gene: TRBD1
abundance: once
v_gene: TRBV12-5
j_gene: TRBJ1-2
CDR3nt: TGTGCTAGTGGTTTGGTACTGAGCGAGACAGGGGTACCGGAGGGCTACACCTTC
CDR3aa: CASGLVLSETGVPEGYTF

d_gene: .
abundance: few
v_gene: TRBV7-2
j_gene: TRBJ1-5
CDR3nt: TGTGCCAGCAGCTTACGACCAGGTCAGCCCCAGCATTTT
CDR3aa: CASSLRPGQPQHF

d_gene: .
abundance: .
v_gene: TRBV28
j_gene: TRBJ2-7
CDR3nt: TGTGCCAGCAGTTCGACAGTCTACGAGCAGTACTTC
CDR3aa: CASSSTVYEQYF

d_gene: .
abundance: .
v_gene: TRBV18
j_gene: TRBJ2-7
CDR3nt: TGTGCCAGCTCACCGAGCCGGGACACAAAGCACGAGCAGTACTTC
CDR3aa: CASSPSRDTKHEQYF

d_gene: .
abundance: .
v_gene: TRBV7-3
j_gene: TRBJ2-5
CDR3nt: TGTGCCAGCAGCTTAGGCTCGAGGGAGACCCAGTACTTC
CDR3aa: CASSLGSRETQYF

d_gene: .
abundance: .
v_gene: TRBV7-7
j_gene: TRBJ2-5
CDR3nt: TGTGCTAGCAGCGAAGGCCGACAGAGTGCGTACCAAGAGACCCAGTACTTC
CDR3aa: CASSEGRQSAYQETQYF

d_gene: TRBD1
abundance: .
v_gene: TRBV6-6
j_gene: TRBJ2-7
CDR3nt: TGTGCCAGCAGCCGACCAGGGGGCCAAGCCTACGAGCAGTACTTC
CDR3aa: CASSRPGGQAYEQYF

d_gene: TRBD1
abundance: .
v_gene: TRBV27
j_gene: TRBJ2-3
CDR3nt: TGTGCCAGCAGTGCCGGACAGGGTTTCGATACGCAGTATTTT
CDR3aa: CASSAGQGFDTQYF

d_gene: .
abundance: .
v_gene: TRBV30
j_gene: TRBJ1-2
CDR3nt: TGTGCCTGGGTAGGAGGAAACGGGGGGGCTCCAAGCGGCTACACCTTC
CDR3aa: CAWVGGNGGAPSGYTF

d_gene: .
abundance: .
v_gene: TRBV6-5
j_gene: TRBJ1-6
CDR3nt: TGTGCCAGCAAGATAGAAGGACACCATAATTCACCCCTCCACTTT
CDR3aa: CASKIEGHHNSPLHF

d_gene: .
abundance: .
v_gene: TRBV7-3
j_gene: TRBJ2-7
CDR3nt: TGTGCCAGCAGCTTATATCTCGGACTAGGGGGAACCCCCTACGAGCAGTACTTC
CDR3aa: CASSLYLGLGGTPYEQYF

d_gene: TRBD2
abundance: .
v_gene: TRBV7-2
j_gene: TRBJ2-2
CDR3nt: TGTGCCAGCAGCCAAGCTAGCGGGGGGTTGGCCGGGGAGCTGTTTTTT
CDR3aa: CASSQASGGLAGELFF

d_gene: .
abundance: .
v_gene: TRBV5-1
j_gene: TRBJ2-7
CDR3nt: TGCGCCAGCAGCTTGGCCGGGGATCAACGCGAGCAGTACTTC
CDR3aa: CASSLAGDQREQYF

d_gene: TRBD1
abundance: .
v_gene: TRBV30
j_gene: TRBJ2-3
CDR3nt: TGTGCCTGGGCGACAGGGGCTGTGGATACGCAGTATTTT
CDR3aa: CAWATGAVDTQYF

d_gene: TRBD2
abundance: .
v_gene: TRBV15
j_gene: TRBJ2-3
CDR3nt: TGTGCCACCAGCAGAGATGGACTAGAGACAGATACGCAGTATTTT
CDR3aa: CATSRDGLETDTQYF

d_gene: .
abundance: few
v_gene: TRBV5-8
j_gene: TRBJ2-7
CDR3nt: TGTGCCAGCAGCTTGAATTATGGACGGGGGTTCTCCTACGAGCAGTACTTC
CDR3aa: CASSLNYGRGFSYEQYF

d_gene: .
abundance: once
v_gene: TRBV5-1
j_gene: TRBJ2-7
CDR3nt: TGCGCCAGCAGCTTCGGGGGACTTCCATCCTACGAGCAGTACTTC
CDR3aa: CASSFGGLPSYEQYF

d_gene: TRBD1
abundance: .
v_gene: TRBV30
j_gene: TRBJ2-3
CDR3nt: TGTGCCTGGAGGCGGACAGGGGGCGCAGATACGCAGTATTTT
CDR3aa: CAWRRTGGADTQYF

d_gene: .
abundance: few
v_gene: TRBV27
j_gene: TRBJ1-5
CDR3nt: TGTGCCAGCAGTTTCACCTTAGATCAGCCCCAGCATTTT
CDR3aa: CASSFTLDQPQHF

d_gene: .
abundance: .
v_gene: TRBV4-1
j_gene: TRBJ2-1
CDR3nt: TGCGCCAGCAGCCCCGCCGGGTACTCCTACAATGAGCAGTTCTTC
CDR3aa: CASSPAGYSYNEQFF

d_gene: .
abundance: few
v_gene: TRBV15
j_gene: TRBJ1-4
CDR3nt: TGTGCCACCAGCAGTCGGTTGGATGAAAAACTGTTTTTT
CDR3aa: CATSSRLDEKLFF

d_gene: .
abundance: .
v_gene: TRBV9
j_gene: TRBJ1-3
CDR3nt: TGTGCCAGCAGCGTAGATCCGGGAGTCTCTGGAAACACCATATATTTT
CDR3aa: CASSVDPGVSGNTIYF

d_gene: TRBD1
abundance: few
v_gene: TRBV7-9
j_gene: TRBJ2-3
CDR3nt: TGTGCCAGCAGCCAGGACAGGGGGCAAGATACGCAGTATTTT
CDR3aa: CASSQDRGQDTQYF

d_gene: .
abundance: once
v_gene: TRBV6-5
j_gene: TRBJ2-7
CDR3nt: TGTGCCAGCCAGGTCCTCGCCTACGAGCAGTACTTC
CDR3aa: CASQVLAYEQYF

d_gene: .
abundance: .
v_gene: TRBV7-2
j_gene: TRBJ1-2
CDR3nt: TGTGCCAGCAGCTTAGCGCGGATAAACTATGGCTACACCTTC
CDR3aa: CASSLARINYGYTF

d_gene: .
abundance: .
v_gene: TRBV28
j_gene: TRBJ2-5
CDR3nt: TGTGCCAGCAGTCCCCAGGCCCAAGAGACCCAGTACTTC
CDR3aa: CASSPQAQETQYF

d_gene: .
abundance: .
v_gene: TRBV7-9
j_gene: TRBJ1-1
CDR3nt: TGTTCCAGCAGCTTCTACCGGGACTCTCCTGAAGCTTTCTTT
CDR3aa: CSSSFYRDSPEAFF

d_gene: TRBD2
abundance: .
v_gene: TRBV29-1
j_gene: TRBJ2-7
CDR3nt: TGCAGCGTTCCACAATACCTTAGCGGGGGCACGAACTACGAGCAGTACTTC
CDR3aa: CSVPQYLSGGTNYEQYF

d_gene: TRBD1
abundance: .
v_gene: TRBV2
j_gene: TRBJ1-5
CDR3nt: TGTGCCAGCAGGGACAGGGGATTGGGGCCCCAGCATTTT
CDR3aa: CASRDRGLGPQHF

d_gene: .
abundance: few
v_gene: TRBV30
j_gene: TRBJ1-1
CDR3nt: TGTGCCTGGAAGGGTAGGGGTGGGAACACTGAAGCTTTCTTT
CDR3aa: CAWKGRGGNTEAFF

d_gene: .
abundance: once
v_gene: TRBV7-8
j_gene: TRBJ1-6
CDR3nt: TGTGCCAGCAGCCAAGCAGGGGATTCACCCCTCCACTTT
CDR3aa: CASSQAGDSPLHF

d_gene: TRBD2
abundance: .
v_gene: TRBV6-1
j_gene: TRBJ2-5
CDR3nt: TGTGCCAGCACCACAGGGACTAGCATAGAGACCCAGTACTTC
CDR3aa: CASTTGTSIETQYF

d_gene: .
abundance: .
v_gene: TRBV7-9
j_gene: TRBJ2-7
CDR3nt: TGTTCCAGCAGCTTAGGGGCGGGCTTCTACGAGCAGTACTTC
CDR3aa: CSSSLGAGFYEQYF

d_gene: .
abundance: few
v_gene: TRBV7-8
j_gene: TRBJ1-1
CDR3nt: TGTGCCAGCAGCTTAGTAGGCAGGGCAGAAGCTTTCTTT
CDR3aa: CASSLVGRAEAFF